These 30 T cell receptor beta chains originate from one sample sequenced in a study of PD-L1 blockade in urothelial cancer. Stated time point: pretreatment peripheral blood. Only in-frame clones appear in the TCRdb table, and some are missing; sequencing was by immunoSEQ multiplex PCR. The sample shows under 100,000 clones, 85% to 90% of them seen only once. Specimen: PBMCs, collected around atezolizumab (anti-PD-L1) treatment. The receptor set was obtained from a man aged 60-69 years with urothelial cancer.

V and J are TRBV7-3 and TRBJ2-3, with 8 bases lining up with TRBD1. Germline values: CDR1 SGHTA, CDR2 FQGTGA. V shed 6 bases and J 5 bases; nucleotides not matched to a gene: 4. There are 13 residues in the CDR3. CDR3 protein: CASSPTGGDTQYF. The CDR3 nucleotides read TGTGCCAGCAGTCCTACAGGGGGAGATACGCAGTATTTT.

This chain joins TRBV5-1 and TRBJ2-5; the D gene is possibly TRBD2 (6 bases). This CDR3 has 14 residues. Per the germline V gene, CDR1 is SGHRS and CDR2 is YFSETQ. Trimming shortened V by 1 base and J by 1 base, and 8 bases separated the two germline ends. In DNA form, the CDR3 reads TGCGCCAGCAGCTTGTACGGGGGCCAAGAGACCCAGTACTTC. This gives the protein CASSLYGGQETQYF.

The DNA for the CDR3 is TGTGCCAGCAGCTTAGAGCTAGCGGGGGGGCGGGCCGGGGAGCTGTTTTTT. Protein product: CASSLELAGGRAGELFF. This chain uses TRBV7-2 with TRBJ2-2; 12 nucleotides agree with TRBD2. Germline lookup yields CDR1 SGHTA and CDR2 FQGNSA. The CDR3 extends over 17 amino acids. V shed 1 base, J shed 6 bases, and the junction held 6 bases outside the gene matches.

This clone was seen just once. CDR3 nucleotides: TGTGCCAGCAGTTTGAAGTCCCCTACGAACACTGAAGCTTTCTTT. Protein product: CASSLKSPTNTEAFF. The chain couples TRBV27 to TRBJ1-1; D gene ambiguous. The V and J ends lost 3 bases and 1 base respectively, with 12 bases between them. CDR3 size: 15 residues. CDR1 MNHEY and CDR2 SMNVEV come from the germline V gene (reference sequence).

This chain uses TRBV2 with TRBJ2-3, with unresolved D. Germline assignment: CDR1 SNHLY and CDR2 FYNNEI. V lost 6 bases, J lost 3 bases, and 4 bases lay in between. There are 11 residues in the CDR3. The CDR3 nucleotides are TGTGCCAGCAGCAGGACAGATACGCAGTATTTT. This sequence encodes CASSRTDTQYF.

Written as DNA, the CDR3 is TGTGCCAGCAGTGAATCCTGGGCGTTATATGGCTACACCTTC. Protein product: CASSESWALYGYTF. This rearrangement joins TRBV25-1 to TRBJ1-2; no clear D gene. Germline V gene sequence: CDR1 MGHDK, CDR2 SYGVNS. V was clipped by 1 base and J by 5 bases, with 11 bases between them. CDR3 size: 14 residues.

The chain links TRBV6-5 to TRBJ1-4, with D maybe TRBD1 (6 bases). With 2 bases removed from V and 8 bases from J, the gap between germline ends came to 15 bases. There are 15 residues in the CDR3. The germline gives CDR1 MNHEY, CDR2 SVGAGI. The CDR3 reads CASSYELGANEKLFF. CDR3 DNA: TGTGCCAGCAGTTACGAACTGGGGGCGAACGAAAAACTGTTTTTT.

The CDR3 sequence is CASSLQGNTEAFF. The CDR3 DNA is TGTGCCAGCAGCCTACAGGGGAACACTGAAGCTTTCTTT. The chain employs TRBV7-6 and TRBJ1-1, with D perhaps TRBD1 (6 bases). CDR3 size: 13 residues. CDR1 is SGHVS, CDR2 FNYEAQ, per germline. The V gene lost 5 bases and the J gene lost 1 base, with 8 bases spanning the gap.

The V call is TRBV7-2, the J call TRBJ2-5, with TRBD2 identical over 8 bases. V lost 2 bases, J lost 5 bases, and 10 bases stayed unmatched. The CDR3 spans 16 residues. Germline V CDR1 and CDR2: SGHTA, FQGNSA. The CDR3 nucleotides read TGTGCCAGCAGCTTACAGGCGGGGGGCGGGGACGAGACCCAGTACTTC. Translated: CASSLQAGGGDETQYF.

This chain connects TRBV2 to TRBJ2-4; D might be TRBD1 (6 bases). V gave up 7 bases and J gave up 4 bases, with 8 bases separating them. CDR3 length equals 12 residues. Germline-derived CDR1 and CDR2 are SNHLY and FYNNEI. The CDR3 is CASTQGKNIQYF. As DNA, the CDR3 is TGTGCCAGCACCCAGGGGAAAAACATTCAGTACTTC.

The chain uses TRBV19 and TRBJ1-4; no reliable D call. Deletions cut 6 bases from V and 7 bases from J, with 18 bases between. The CDR3 is made up of 15 amino acids. Germline CDR1 LNHDA, CDR2 SQIVND (reference sequence). CDR3 loop: CASSSETYFGEKLFF. CDR3 bases: TGTGCCAGTAGCTCCGAGACTTATTTTGGTGAAAAACTGTTTTTT.

The CDR3 region is CASSAPPIRSETQYF. In DNA, the CDR3 is TGTGCCAGCAGCGCCCCTCCGATCCGGTCAGAGACCCAGTACTTC. This chain joins TRBV11-2 and TRBJ2-5; D is ambiguous. The CDR3 is 15 amino acids. Trimming cost V 5 bases and J 4 bases, with 17 bases left between them. Germline V gives CDR1 SGHAT, CDR2 FQNNGV.

The rearrangement links TRBV5-1 to TRBJ2-7, with 11 bases aligning to TRBD1. J was trimmed by 1 base and V by 4 bases; bases with no gene match: 4. The CDR3 loop spans 15 amino acids. Looked up from germline, CDR1 is SGHRS and CDR2 is YFSETQ. Here the CDR3 reads CASSRDRGGSYEQYF. CDR3 nucleotides: TGCGCCAGCAGCCGGGACAGGGGGGGATCCTACGAGCAGTACTTC.

In DNA form, the CDR3 reads TGTGCCATCAGTGAGGGACAGGGGTTATCCTACGAGCAGTACTTC. It specifies CAISEGQGLSYEQYF. The V and J genes are TRBV10-3 and TRBJ2-7, with 9 bases aligning to TRBD1. CDR3 size: 15 residues. CDR1 ENHRY and CDR2 SYGVKD come from the germline V gene. V shed 2 bases and J 1 base; nucleotides not matched to a gene: 3.

This chain uses TRBV10-3 with TRBJ2-5, with 8 positions matching TRBD1. After removal of 6 bases from V and 3 bases from J, the junction contained 3 bases not matched to a gene. The CDR3 loop spans 13 amino acids. The germline V gene has CDR1 ENHRY and CDR2 SYGVKD. The CDR3 DNA sequence: TGTGCCATCAGGGCGACAGGGGAAGAGACCCAGTACTTC. It codes for CAIRATGEETQYF.

The chain is built from TRBV11-2 and TRBJ1-2; D unclear. CDR1 and CDR2 (germline): SGHAT, FQNNGV. The V end lost 0 bases, the J end lost 4 bases, and 12 bases lay between the germline ends. The CDR3 consists of 15 residues. CDR3 sequence (DNA): TGTGCCAGCAGCTTAGATCGGGAGGATCCCTATGGCTACACCTTC. Protein product: CASSLDREDPYGYTF.

This clone turned up a few times. The V gene is TRBV4-1, the J gene TRBJ1-6, with D maybe TRBD1 (6 bases). The CDR3 loop spans 16 amino acids. The V and J ends lost 6 bases and 7 bases respectively, with 19 bases between them. CDR1 and CDR2 (germline): MGHRA, YSYEKL. CDR3 nucleotide sequence: TGCGCCAGCAGACTGGACTCCGCGGACAGAAATTCACCCCTCCACTTT. Translated, it gives CASRLDSADRNSPLHF.

This clone appeared a single time. The gene calls are TRBV14 and TRBJ2-4, with D possibly being TRBD2 (5 bases). This CDR3 has 13 residues. CDR1 and CDR2 from the germline V gene are SGHDN and FVKESK. V was shortened by 1 base and J by 8 bases, with 9 bases between the two germline ends. CDR3 in DNA: TGTGCCAGCAGCCAAGGTGGGCGGGACATTCAGTACTTC. Its protein is CASSQGGRDIQYF.

This sequence joins TRBV7-3 and TRBJ2-1, with 11 bases aligning to TRBD2. Trimming at V came to 4 bases and at J to 3 bases, leaving 2 bases not matched to a gene. In germline, CDR1 is SGHTA, CDR2 FQGTGA. This CDR3 contains 15 residues. CDR3 protein: CASSSGLAVYNEQFF. CDR3 nucleotide sequence: TGTGCCAGCAGCTCGGGACTAGCGGTCTACAATGAGCAGTTCTTC.

The chain is built from TRBV6-5 and TRBJ2-3; perhaps TRBD2 as D (6 bases). This CDR3 comprises 15 residues. Trimming cost V 6 bases and J 4 bases, with 17 bases left between them. The V gene's germline CDR1 is MNHEY and CDR2 SVGAGI. The CDR3 sequence is CASSLQTGGADTQYF. DNA for the CDR3: TGTGCCAGCAGCTTACAGACCGGGGGAGCAGATACGCAGTATTTT.

The chain couples TRBV30 to TRBJ1-5, with D maybe TRBD1 (5 bases). There are 15 residues in the CDR3. Germline assignment: CDR1 GTSNPN and CDR2 SVGIG (reference sequence). V lost 3 bases and J lost 3, with 15 bases in between. In DNA, the CDR3 is TGTGCCTGGAGCGGGCAGGGTACTGACAATCAGCCCCAGCATTTT. Its translation: CAWSGQGTDNQPQHF.

This clone has only one observation. The V call is TRBV11-1, the J call TRBJ2-1, with TRBD1 as a possible D gene (5 bases). Trimming left V 3 bases short and J 8 bases short, with 14 bases between. This CDR3 spans 14 amino acids. Germline CDR1 SGHAT, CDR2 FQDESV (reference sequence). CDR3 in DNA: TGTGCCAGCAGCTTTGGGGCGACCAGGTATGAGCAGTTCTTC. This translates into CASSFGATRYEQFF.

The V call is TRBV6-6, the J call TRBJ1-2, with 7 bases that match TRBD1. Germline V CDR1 and CDR2: MNHNY, SVGAGI (reference sequence). V dropped 6 bases and J dropped 2; count of bases not matched to a gene: 6. The CDR3 extends over 14 amino acids. The CDR3 DNA reads TGTGCCAGCAGCCCCGAACAGGGGAACTATGGCTACACCTTC. Protein: CASSPEQGNYGYTF.

The chain links TRBV6-5 to TRBJ2-2, with TRBD1 as a possible D gene (5 bases). Germline V gene data show CDR1 as MNHEY and CDR2 as SVGAGI. The length of the CDR3 is 16 residues. Trimming took 2 bases from V and 0 from J, leaving 10 bases between them. CDR3 DNA sequence: TGTGCCAGCAGTTACCGGACACCCTCGAACACCGGGGAGCTGTTTTTT. As protein: CASSYRTPSNTGELFF.

The V gene is TRBV5-6, the J gene TRBJ1-1; no clear D gene. Trimming removed 1 base from V and 1 base from J, with 8 bases in between. The CDR3 spans 14 residues. The germline CDR1 and CDR2 sequences are SGHDT and YYEEEE. CDR3 sequence (DNA): TGTGCCAGCAGCTTGAACCGGAGGAACACTGAAGCTTTCTTT. This gives the protein CASSLNRRNTEAFF.

This clone was detected once. The rearrangement uses TRBV5-5 and TRBJ1-2; 10 bases are a match to TRBD1. This CDR3 spans 14 amino acids. V dropped 4 bases and J dropped 6; count of bases not matched to a gene: 6. Germline V gene lookup returns CDR1 SGHKS and CDR2 YYEKEE (reference sequence). CDR3 in amino acids: CASSPTGGIDGYTF. The CDR3 DNA follows: TGTGCCAGCAGCCCGACAGGGGGCATAGATGGCTACACCTTC.

A note on this clone: In the same sample, other DNA sequences code for this CDR3. V is TRBV29-1 and J is TRBJ2-6; 7 positions match TRBD1. This CDR3 has 14 residues. Looked up from germline, CDR1 is SQVTM and CDR2 is ANQGSEA. Trimming at V came to 4 bases and at J to 3 bases, leaving 3 bases not matched to a gene. The CDR3 is CSVGQGGGANVLTF. Here the CDR3 DNA reads TGCAGCGTTGGACAGGGCGGTGGGGCCAACGTCCTGACTTTC. Filled out from reference TRBV29-1 and TRBJ2-6, the complete variable domain reads SAVISQKPSRDICQRGTSLTIQCQVDSQVTMMFWYRQQPGQSLTLIATANQGSEATYESGFVIDKFPISRPNLTFSTLTVSNMSPEDSSIYLCSVGQGGGANVLTFGAGSRLTVL.

J is TRBJ2-5 and V is TRBV5-1; 8 bases fit TRBD2. V gave up 1 base and J gave up 1 base; unmatched junction bases: 12. Germline V gene lookup returns CDR1 SGHRS and CDR2 YFSETQ. This CDR3 spans 18 amino acids. CDR3 bases: TGCGCCAGCAGCTTGTCGTTAATGGGCGGGGGGCCCCAAGAGACCCAGTACTTC. Translated: CASSLSLMGGGPQETQYF.

Here the CDR3 DNA reads TGTGCCAGCAGTTTAGGAGGGACTAGCGGGATCTACAATGAGCAGTTCTTC. It is translated as CASSLGGTSGIYNEQFF. The gene calls are TRBV27 and TRBJ2-1; 13 positions agree with TRBD2. V lost 2 bases, J lost 3 bases, and 4 bases stayed unmatched. The CDR3 consists of 17 residues. CDR1 is MNHEY and CDR2 is SMNVEV in the germline V gene (reference sequence).

V is TRBV6-1 and J is TRBJ2-7; D gene uncertain. The CDR3 sequence is 14 residues long. The germline V gene encodes CDR1 MNHNS and CDR2 SASEGT. V dropped 0 bases and J dropped 0 bases, with 6 bases sitting between them. CDR3 sequence: CASSEAWSSYEQYF. CDR3 bases: TGTGCCAGCAGTGAAGCGTGGAGCTCCTACGAGCAGTACTTC.